What follows is one TCR beta chain and its context. This clonotype was found a few times. No cognate antigen has been identified for it. There are no base qualities to consult, and no much larger clone falls within one base. The sample comes from a study of human T cells and chemical hapten exposure (dated by TCRdb to the early 2020s). Context from the whole study: For sensitization, 2% DPC in acetone was applied to a roughly 2 cm by roughly 2 cm area of upper inner arm skin. Throughout the study period of roughly 24 weeks, patients also received therapeutic DPC doses to the scalp every week. Patch testing on the upper back used Finn chambers containing 0.01% DPC, with scoring done after 6 days according to International Contact Dermatitis Research Group standards. The patient cohort, mostly female, included alopecia areata with under or over 50% scalp involvement, alopecia totalis and alopecia universalis. Libraries were combined into a pool for sequencing, and differences in TCR yield between samples came mainly from small differences in library volumes within the pool. In alopecia patients, the study followed how the peripheral blood TCR repertoire changed in vivo over primary and secondary sensitization to diphenylcyclopropenone (DPC), a hapten. Blood was sampled from patients pre-sensitization (week 0) and at 2, 6 and about 24 weeks after DPC sensitization. About 30 alopecia patients provided blood for TCR sequencing at one to four time points (pre-sensitization, 2, 6 and 24 weeks). What the work shows at the level of the full study, not this receptor alone: Compared with pre-sensitization or healthy control sets, expanded TCRs formed significantly more large CDR3 similarity clusters, which is consistent with antigen-driven responses. Because every patient had alopecia, a presumed autoimmune disease, the patients' immune response might differ from that of healthy individuals. DPC sensitization did not change how many TCRs were above 1 in 1000 frequency, and no evidence was found of alterations in global repertoire structure. The number of PT1 expanded TCRs positively correlated with patch test score, significant at thresholds 8, 16 and 32 but not 4. Repeated subsampling changed both the strength of the expansion versus patch-test correlation and the threshold at which that correlation became significant.

The receptor library was made with RACE. TCRdb lists the instrument as NextSeq 500. During library preparation, unique molecular identifiers were attached to individual cDNA molecules so that TCRs could be counted quantitatively and reproducibly. For every blood RNA sample, sequencing covered both the TCR alpha and TCR beta chains. For the original study's pipeline: A median of roughly 99,000 TCRs per sample was observed, with a range of 23,224 to 690,600. The Decombinator software suite was used to annotate V, J and CDR3 in the TCR reads. For PS versus PT1 abundance plots, all samples were subsampled to the same number of TCRs (28,000). Expanded TCRs were defined as absent before sensitization and observed at least eight times at the 2-week time point. The raw public reads went through TCRdb reprocessing: fastp at Q25, MiXCR clone calling, in-frame beta chains kept. A single entry per CDR3 protein holds the most common genes and DNA from its merged rows. The V and J calls come from TCRdb's annotation, not from the publication. The sample table holds under 200,000 distinct CDR3 sequences, of which approximately 31% were seen once. The ten biggest clones cover roughly 3% of the sample.

The time point label corresponds to: pre-sensitization, week 0. Read against the paper, the sample's treatment or condition label means: therapeutic diphenylcyclopropenone sensitization with weekly scalp DPC. Blood at each patch-test visit was drawn before the patch test was applied. Patients were considered eligible if aged 18 to 70, diagnosed with alopecia and deemed suitable for DPC therapy, and patients were excluded if pregnant. Total RNA was isolated from unfractionated whole blood collected in Tempus Blood RNA tubes. The sequencing here drew on whole blood, taken in connection with sensitization to the hapten diphenylcyclopropenone (DPC). This TCR was recovered from a woman younger than 45 with alopecia areata. Some clones in this sample may be carry-over from other donors' samples.

The CDR3 protein: CASSRQASSYEQYF. The sequenced DNA: TGTGCCAGCAGTCGCCAGGCCAGCTCCTACGAGCAGTACTTC. Recombination connected TRBV28 to TRBJ2-7; the D segment cannot be called with confidence. Its CDR3 holds 14 amino acids, cysteine through phenylalanine. The entry retains the CDR3 DNA only, 42 bases that are in frame from base 1. Trimming takes 5 bases from V and 0 bases from J, and the germline ends sit 11 bases apart. From the germline V gene, CDR1 is MDHEN and CDR2 is SYDVKM.